The following is a T cell receptor (beta chain) sequence with its context. No antigen is known for it. TCR beta CDR3 region amplification was performed from RNA transcripts. RT-PCR in the first round (using the HTBI primer set) targeted the TCR CDR3. MiXCR, run by TCRdb on the multiplex PCR reads, gives a single entry per CDR3 protein. The table shows approximately 690,000 distinct CDR3 sequences, with about 14% occurring only once. The germline V gene has CDR1 MRHNA and CDR2 SNTAGT. V lost 2 bases and J 0 bases, leaving 11 bases between the germline ends. CDR3 length: 16 amino acids. The data were taken from a study of T cells in Graves' hyperthyroidism and ophthalmopathy. Pregnant or lactating patients were excluded, as were those with uncontrolled infection or other autoimmune disease. Whole-study findings and limits: The model anticipated ophthalmopathy a median around six months pre-onset.

This clonotype was obtained from a woman aged 50 to 60 with Graves' ophthalmopathy. This chain joins TRBV6-4 and TRBJ2-1; D not certain. Source material: blood. The CDR3 nucleotides read TGTGCCAGCAGTGACCCAGTCCAAAGCTCCTACAATGAGCAGTTCTTC. Translating it yields CASSDPVQSSYNEQFF.